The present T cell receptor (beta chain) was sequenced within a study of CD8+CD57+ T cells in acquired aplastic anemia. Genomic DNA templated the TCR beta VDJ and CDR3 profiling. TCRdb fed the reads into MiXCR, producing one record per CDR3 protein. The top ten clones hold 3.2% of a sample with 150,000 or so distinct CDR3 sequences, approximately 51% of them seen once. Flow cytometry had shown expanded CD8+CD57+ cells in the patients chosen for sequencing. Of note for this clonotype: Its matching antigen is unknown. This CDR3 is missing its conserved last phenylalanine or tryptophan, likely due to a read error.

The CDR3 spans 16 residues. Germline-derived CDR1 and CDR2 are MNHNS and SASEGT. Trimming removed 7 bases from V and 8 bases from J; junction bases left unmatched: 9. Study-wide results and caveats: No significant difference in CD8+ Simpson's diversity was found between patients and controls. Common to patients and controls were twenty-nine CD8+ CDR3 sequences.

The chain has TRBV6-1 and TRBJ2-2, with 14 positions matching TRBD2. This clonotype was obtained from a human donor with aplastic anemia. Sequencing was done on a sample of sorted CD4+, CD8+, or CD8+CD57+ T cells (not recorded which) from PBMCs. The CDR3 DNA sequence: TGTGCCAGCATTCCCGGGACTAGCGGGGGAGAAGGGGAGCTGTTTCTT. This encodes CASIPGTSGGEGELFL.